The subject of this entry is one T cell receptor (beta chain). Antigen unknown. Other DNA sequences of this sample code for an identical CDR3. Germline lookup yields CDR1 SGHRS and CDR2 YFSETQ. The CDR3 contains 11 residues. V lost 2 bases to trimming and J lost 5 bases, with 4 bases between them. Following RNA extraction, reverse transcription yielded cDNA that acted as the sequencing template. The method was immunoSEQ multiplex PCR; TCRdb's version includes in-frame clones alone and lacks a portion of them. Of 75,000 to 100,000 clones listed, approximately 42% were seen once; the top ten hold 1% to 1.5%. This record belongs to a study of CD8+ T cells in alopecia areata. Study overall: Tofacitinib administration to treated patients was oral, at 5 to 10 mg twice daily.

Findings of the study overall: Clonality exceeded that of normal scalp in lesional scalp, most notably in alopecia totalis/universalis.

Sampling of alopecia areata patients yielded lesional scalp punch biopsies as well as peripheral blood. It was from PBMCs that CD4+ and CD8+ T cells were sorted. The chain uses TRBV5-1 and TRBJ2-5; unclear D gene. Sequenced input: CD4+ T cells sorted from blood. The receptor was isolated from a human donor with alopecia areata. CDR3 residues: CASSFLETQYF. The CDR3 DNA reads TGCGCCAGCAGCTTCCTCGAGACCCAGTACTTC. Drawing the rest from reference TRBV5-1 and TRBJ2-5, the complete variable domain is KAGVTQTPRYLIKTRGQQVTLSCSPISGHRSVSWYQQTPGQGLQFLFEYFSETQRNKGNFPGRFSGRQFSNSRSEMNVSTLELGDSALYLCASSFLETQYFGPGTRLLVL.